The 19 T cell receptor beta chains listed next were all sequenced from one sample in a study of blood T cells in healthy people across ages. Through a sample-barcoded 5' primer and a J-beta primer mix, a second PCR was run for roughly 6 to 12 cycles. A single record per CDR3 protein comes from TCRdb applying MiXCR to the 5' RACE reads. The repertoire has roughly 500,000 distinct CDR3 sequences, less than 25% of them found once; the top ten carry approximately 10%. These records were also assigned to another study, of T cells of mothers and their children.

Sequenced material: blood. The receptors originated from a boy younger than 18 in good health.

This clonotype was picked up a small number of times. CDR3 sequence: CASSQGQGRDYGYTF. The DNA for the CDR3 is TGCGCCAGCAGCCAGGGACAGGGGAGGGACTATGGCTACACCTTC. The chain has TRBV4-3 and TRBJ1-2; TRBD1 matches 10 bases. With V trimmed by 3 bases and J by 3 bases, 4 bases remained unmatched. Germline CDR1 LGHNA, CDR2 YSLEER. The CDR3 contains 15 residues.

This chain links TRBV2 with TRBJ1-4; possibly TRBD1 for D (5 bases). The CDR3 is made up of 15 amino acids. V was cut by 2 bases and J by 7 bases, with 14 bases left in between. The germline CDR1 and CDR2 sequences are SNHLY and FYNNEI. CDR3 in amino acids: CASSEQIQRGEKLFF. The CDR3 region has the DNA TGTGCCAGCAGTGAACAGATACAAAGGGGTGAAAAACTGTTTTTT.

Points on this clonotype: A read error may be the cause here, since a much bigger clone is one base away. This chain's CDR3 is CASSPEVLSTEAFF. CDR3 DNA sequence: TGCGCCAGCAGCCCGGAAGTCCTGAGCACTGAAGCTTTCTTT. The genes are TRBV5-1 and TRBJ1-1; D uncertain. The CDR3 runs 14 residues. The V gene's germline CDR1 is SGHRS and CDR2 YFSETQ. V was cut by 4 bases and J by 4 bases, with 14 bases left in between.

This clonotype was counted a few times. This chain uses TRBV7-9 with TRBJ2-5; TRBD1 is a possible D gene (5 bases). With the DNA end fitting TRBJ2-1 better, the J assignment may be wrong. This CDR3 is built from 10 residues. From germline, CDR1 is SEHNR and CDR2 FQNEAQ (reference sequence). CDR3 DNA sequence: TGTGCCAGCAGCTGGGGCGAGCAGTTCTTC. Protein product: CASSWGEQFF.

The chain joins TRBV20-1 to TRBJ1-4; D not certain. Germline V gene data show CDR1 as DFQATT and CDR2 as SNEGSKA (reference sequence). The CDR3 sequence is 14 residues long. The germline V and J ends were trimmed by 1 base and 11 bases, with 17 bases remaining between them. The CDR3 here is CSARVWQRLGKLFF. DNA for the CDR3: TGCAGTGCTAGAGTATGGCAGCGATTAGGGAAACTGTTTTTT.

This clonotype has only a few counts. This chain links TRBV20-1 with TRBJ1-5; D not resolved. This CDR3 has 13 residues. V lost 3 bases, J lost 9 bases, and 15 bases lay in between. Per germline, CDR1 DFQATT and CDR2 SNEGSKA (reference sequence). CDR3 sequence reads: CSARVQAAGPQHF. For the CDR3, the DNA is TGCAGTGCTAGGGTGCAGGCCGCGGGGCCCCAGCATTTT.

This clonotype was observed many times. The V gene is TRBV24-1, the J gene TRBJ1-2; the D gene is possibly TRBD1 (6 bases). The V end lost 3 bases, the J end lost 4 bases, and 11 bases lay between the germline ends. This CDR3 comprises 14 residues. Germline CDR1 reads KGHDR; CDR2 reads SFDVKD. This CDR3 reads CATSDVDRIYGYTF. The CDR3 DNA follows: TGTGCCACCAGTGATGTTGACAGGATCTATGGCTACACCTTC.

This clonotype has more than one count but fewer than ten. CDR3 nucleotides: TGTGCCAGCAGTGAACTCAGGGGCTCTGGAAACACCATATATTTT. It is translated as CASSELRGSGNTIYF. This chain uses TRBV25-1 with TRBJ1-3, with D perhaps matching TRBD1 (6 bases). Germline V gene sequence: CDR1 MGHDK, CDR2 SYGVNS. V was pared by 2 bases and J by 0 bases, with 8 bases between. CDR3 size: 15 residues.

This clonotype appeared a few times. The chain has TRBV27 and TRBJ2-5, with D possibly called TRBD1 or TRBD2 (6 bases each). The DNA end lines up better with TRBJ2-7; the J call may be wrong. The CDR3 extends over 16 amino acids. In germline, CDR1 is MNHEY, CDR2 SMNVEV (reference sequence). The CDR3 here is CASSLGFRGQSYEQYF. In DNA form, the CDR3 reads TGTGCCAGCAGTTTAGGGTTCCGGGGGCAATCCTACGAGCAGTACTTC.

This clonotype has more than one count but fewer than ten. One junction end does not reproduce the germline sequence, and a read error may be involved. The chain couples TRBV28 to TRBJ2-5; 14 bases agree with TRBD2. CDR1 and CDR2 from the germline V gene are MDHEN and SYDVKM. The CDR3 runs to 15 residues. The CDR3, as DNA: TGTGCCAGCAGCAGGACTAGCGGGGGGACTACAGCTCCGTTCTTC. Translation gives CASSRTSGGTTAPFF.

This clonotype was counted between two and nine times. The chain is built from TRBV5-1 and TRBJ1-3, with 8 bases that match TRBD1. V trimming: 5 bases; J trimming: 2 bases; junction bases outside the gene matches: 3. CDR1 and CDR2 (germline): SGHRS, YFSETQ. This CDR3 has 14 residues. The chain's CDR3 is CASRQGGTGNTIYF. Here the CDR3 DNA reads TGCGCCAGCAGACAGGGGGGAACTGGAAACACCATATATTTT.

V usage is TRBV12-3 or TRBV12-4 and J usage is TRBJ2-5, with TRBD1 identical over 11 bases. The CDR3 runs 14 residues. The ends lost 6 bases at V and 13 bases at J; junction bases unmatched: 13. CDR3 nucleotides: TGTGCCAGCAGACCAGGAAGGGACAGGGGGGCCCGGTACTTC. Its translation is CASRPGRDRGARYF.

The gene calls are TRBV20-1 and TRBJ2-3, with TRBD2 identical over 13 bases. V gave up 2 bases and J gave up 7 bases; unmatched junction bases: 12. The CDR3 contains 17 residues. Germline-derived CDR1 and CDR2 are DFQATT and SNEGSKA (reference sequence). CDR3 nucleotide sequence: TGCAGTGCTAGACTACTAGCGGGGGGGCCCGCGGGGAATACGCAGTATTTT. Encoded protein: CSARLLAGGPAGNTQYF.

This clonotype was seen ten or more times. V gene TRBV5-1 combines with J gene TRBJ2-5; TRBD1 matches at 8 bases. The end of the DNA is better explained by TRBJ2-7, so the J call may be wrong. Germline CDR1 reads SGHRS; CDR2 reads YFSETQ. The CDR3 runs 15 residues. CDR3 sequence reads: CASSFQPGTGYEQYF. CDR3 in DNA: TGCGCCAGCAGCTTTCAGCCCGGGACAGGTTACGAGCAGTACTTC.

This clonotype was observed at least ten times. This chain uses TRBV9 with TRBJ2-3, with D unresolved. Germline CDR1 reads SGDLS; CDR2 reads YYNGEE. This CDR3 comprises 13 residues. V lost 0 bases and J 6 bases, leaving 8 bases between the germline ends. CDR3 region: CASSVGRPDTQYF. For the CDR3, the DNA is TGTGCCAGCAGCGTAGGCCGACCGGATACGCAGTATTTT.

The rearrangement uses TRBV20-1 and TRBJ1-6; D is possibly TRBD1 (5 bases). Germline V gene data show CDR1 as DFQATT and CDR2 as SNEGSKA (reference sequence). CDR3 size: 16 residues. Trimming took 2 bases from V and 7 from J, leaving 18 bases between them. The CDR3 nucleotides read TGCAGTGCTAGACCGAGACTCAGTGGGGCCAATTCACCCCTCCACTTT. Protein sequence: CSARPRLSGANSPLHF.

V usage is TRBV12-3 or TRBV12-4 and J usage is TRBJ2-2; 7 bases line up with TRBD2. With V trimmed by 6 bases and J by 6 bases, 7 bases remained unmatched. The CDR3 has 14 residues. CDR3 protein: CASRPQGLAGELFF. As DNA, the CDR3 is TGTGCCAGCAGACCCCAAGGACTAGCCGGGGAGCTGTTTTTT.

This clonotype was seen a handful of times. The chain uses TRBV28 and TRBJ2-2; D ambiguous. The CDR3 is 11 residues long. Per the germline V gene, CDR1 is MDHEN and CDR2 is SYDVKM. V was shortened by 8 bases and J by 6 bases, with 7 bases between the two germline ends. Here the CDR3 DNA reads TGTGCCAGCGGCTTATCCGGGGAGCTGTTTTTT. It yields the protein CASGLSGELFF.

This chain links TRBV7-3 with TRBJ2-5; weak D call: TRBD2 (5 bases). V lost 5 bases and J lost 11, with 15 bases in between. The CDR3 has 12 residues. CDR1 is SGHTA, CDR2 FQGTGA, per germline. The chain's CDR3 is CASSPGYGEQYF. The CDR3 nucleotides are TGTGCCAGCAGCCCGGGGTATGGGGAGCAGTACTTC.